The clone carrying this TCR beta chain appeared a few times. The data belong to a study of OX40 agonist ivuxolimab in advanced cancers. TCRdb keeps only in-frame clones here, not all; method: immunoSEQ multiplex PCR. The sample includes 35,000 to 45,000 clones, about 79% of them seen just once. This CDR3 region has 13 residues. The sequencing here drew on CD4+ or CD8+ T cells sorted from blood, taken in a trial of the OX40 agonist ivuxolimab. This receptor was identified in an adult with an advanced solid tumor such as melanoma, head and neck, liver or kidney cancer. V is TRBV21-1 and J is TRBJ1-1. TRBV21-1 is a listed pseudogene. CDR3 residues: CASSKGGNTEAFF. CDR3 coding DNA: TGTGCCAGCAGCAAAGGAGGGAACACTGAAGCTTTCTTT.